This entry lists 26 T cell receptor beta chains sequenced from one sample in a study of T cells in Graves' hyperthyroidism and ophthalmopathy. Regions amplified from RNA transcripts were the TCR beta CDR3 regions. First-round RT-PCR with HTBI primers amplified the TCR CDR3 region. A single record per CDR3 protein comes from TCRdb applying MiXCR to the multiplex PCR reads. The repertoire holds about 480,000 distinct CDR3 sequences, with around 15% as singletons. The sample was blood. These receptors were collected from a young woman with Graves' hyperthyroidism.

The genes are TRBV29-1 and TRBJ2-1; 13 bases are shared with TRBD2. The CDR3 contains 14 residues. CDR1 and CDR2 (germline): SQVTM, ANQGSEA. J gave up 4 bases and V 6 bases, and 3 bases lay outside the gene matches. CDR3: CSVGTSGIYNEQFF. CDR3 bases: TGCAGCGTGGGGACTAGCGGGATTTACAATGAGCAGTTCTTC.

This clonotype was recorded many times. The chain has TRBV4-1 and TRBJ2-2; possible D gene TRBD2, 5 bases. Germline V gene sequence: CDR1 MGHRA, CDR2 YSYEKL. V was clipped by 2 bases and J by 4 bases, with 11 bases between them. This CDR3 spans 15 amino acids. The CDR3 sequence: CASSQKRILTGELFF. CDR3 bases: TGCGCCAGCAGCCAAAAGCGGATCCTCACCGGGGAGCTGTTTTTT.

The CDR3 DNA reads TGTGCCACCAGTGATTCCGCCGGGACACCGACGTCCTACGAGCAGTACTTC. Its translation is CATSDSAGTPTSYEQYF. The gene calls are TRBV24-1 and TRBJ2-7; a weak D match, TRBD1 (6 bases). Germline V CDR1 and CDR2: KGHDR, SFDVKD. The CDR3 spans 17 residues. V lost 2 bases and J lost 1, with 17 bases in between.

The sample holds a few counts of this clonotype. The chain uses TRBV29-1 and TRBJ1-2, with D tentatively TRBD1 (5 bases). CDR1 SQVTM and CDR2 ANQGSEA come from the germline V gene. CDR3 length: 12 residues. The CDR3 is CAGRRGDHGYTF. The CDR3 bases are TGCGCCGGCCGTCGGGGGGACCATGGCTACACCTTC.

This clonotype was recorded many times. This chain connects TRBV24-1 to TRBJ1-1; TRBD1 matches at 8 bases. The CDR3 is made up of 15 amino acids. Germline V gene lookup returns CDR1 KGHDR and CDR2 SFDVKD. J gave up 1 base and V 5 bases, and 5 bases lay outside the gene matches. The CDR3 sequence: CATSAGTGGNTEAFF. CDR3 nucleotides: TGTGCCACCAGTGCCGGGACAGGAGGGAACACTGAAGCTTTCTTT.

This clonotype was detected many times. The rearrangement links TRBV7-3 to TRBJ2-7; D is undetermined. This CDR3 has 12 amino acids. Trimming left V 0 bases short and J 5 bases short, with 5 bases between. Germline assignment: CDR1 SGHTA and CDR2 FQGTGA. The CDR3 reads CASSLTGHEQYF. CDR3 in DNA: TGTGCCAGCAGCTTAACTGGGCACGAGCAGTACTTC.

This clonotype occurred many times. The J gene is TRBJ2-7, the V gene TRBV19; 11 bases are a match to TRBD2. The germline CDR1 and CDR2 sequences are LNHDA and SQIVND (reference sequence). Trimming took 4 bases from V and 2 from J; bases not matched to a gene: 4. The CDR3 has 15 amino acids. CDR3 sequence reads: CASSKVAGGPYEQYF. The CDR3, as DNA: TGTGCCAGTAGTAAAGTAGCGGGAGGGCCCTACGAGCAGTACTTC. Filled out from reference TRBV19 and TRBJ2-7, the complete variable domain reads DGGITQSPKYLFRKEGQNVTLSCEQNLNHDAMYWYRQDPGQGLRLIYYSQIVNDFQKGDIAEGYSVSREKKESFPLTVTSAQKNPTAFYLCASSKVAGGPYEQYFGPGTRLTVT.

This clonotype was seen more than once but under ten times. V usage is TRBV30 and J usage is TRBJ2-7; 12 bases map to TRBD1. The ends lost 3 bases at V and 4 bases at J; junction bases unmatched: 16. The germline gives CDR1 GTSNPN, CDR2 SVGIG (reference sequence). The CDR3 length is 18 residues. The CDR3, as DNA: TGTGCCTGGAGCTACCCCGCCTATCCGGGACAGGGGGCATACGAGCAGTACTTC. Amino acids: CAWSYPAYPGQGAYEQYF.

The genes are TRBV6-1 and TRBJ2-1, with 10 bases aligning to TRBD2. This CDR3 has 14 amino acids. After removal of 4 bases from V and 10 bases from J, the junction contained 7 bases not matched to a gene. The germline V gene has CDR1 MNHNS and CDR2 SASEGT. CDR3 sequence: CASSAGTSAIEQFF. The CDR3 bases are TGTGCCAGCAGTGCAGGGACTAGCGCAATAGAGCAGTTCTTC.

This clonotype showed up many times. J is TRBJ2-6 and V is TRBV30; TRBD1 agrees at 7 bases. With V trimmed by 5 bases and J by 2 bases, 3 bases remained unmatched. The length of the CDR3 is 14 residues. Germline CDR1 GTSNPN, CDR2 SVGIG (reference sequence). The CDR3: CAWGDRAGANVLTF. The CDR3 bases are TGTGCCTGGGGAGACAGGGCTGGGGCCAACGTCCTGACTTTC.

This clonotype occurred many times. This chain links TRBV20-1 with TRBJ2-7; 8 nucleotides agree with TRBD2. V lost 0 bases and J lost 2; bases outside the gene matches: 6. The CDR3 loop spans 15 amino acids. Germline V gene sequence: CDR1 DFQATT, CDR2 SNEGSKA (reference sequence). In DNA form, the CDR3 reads TGCAGTGCTAGAGATCTCCTGCGGGAGGCCTACGAGCAGTACGTC. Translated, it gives CSARDLLREAYEQYV.

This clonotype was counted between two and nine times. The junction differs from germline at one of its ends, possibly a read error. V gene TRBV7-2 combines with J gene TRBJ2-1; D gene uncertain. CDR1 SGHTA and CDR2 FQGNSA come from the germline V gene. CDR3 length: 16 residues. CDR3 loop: CAGSLVGGGSYNEQFF. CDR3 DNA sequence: TGTGCCGGCAGCTTAGTAGGCGGTGGTTCCTACAATGAGCAGTTCTTC.

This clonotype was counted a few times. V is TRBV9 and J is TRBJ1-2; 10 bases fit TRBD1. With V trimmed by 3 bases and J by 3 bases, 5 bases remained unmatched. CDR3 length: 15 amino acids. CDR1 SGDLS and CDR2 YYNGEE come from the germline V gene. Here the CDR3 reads CASSAGQGVDYGYTF. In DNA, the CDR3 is TGTGCCAGCAGCGCAGGACAGGGGGTAGACTATGGCTACACCTTC.

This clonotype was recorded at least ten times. The CDR3 loop reads CSAGGAGEGGELFF. Here the CDR3 DNA reads TGCAGTGCCGGGGGAGCAGGGGAAGGCGGGGAGCTGTTTTTT. This chain uses TRBV20-1 with TRBJ2-2; the D gene could be TRBD1 or TRBD2 (6 bases each). Germline CDR1 DFQATT, CDR2 SNEGSKA (reference sequence). The CDR3 covers 14 residues. Trimming removed 6 bases at V and 7 bases at J, with 18 bases between.

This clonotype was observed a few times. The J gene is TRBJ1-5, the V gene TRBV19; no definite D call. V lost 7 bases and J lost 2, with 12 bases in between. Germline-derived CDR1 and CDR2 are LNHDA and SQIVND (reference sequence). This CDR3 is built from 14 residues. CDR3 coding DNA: TGTGCCAGTATAGGTTTCGCCCGCAATCAGCCCCAGCATTTT. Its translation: CASIGFARNQPQHF.

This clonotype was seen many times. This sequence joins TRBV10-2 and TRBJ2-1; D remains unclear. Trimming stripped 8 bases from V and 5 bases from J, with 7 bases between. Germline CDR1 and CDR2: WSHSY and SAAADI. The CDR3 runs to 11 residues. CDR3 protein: CASDADNEQFF. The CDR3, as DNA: TGCGCCAGCGACGCGGACAATGAGCAGTTCTTC.

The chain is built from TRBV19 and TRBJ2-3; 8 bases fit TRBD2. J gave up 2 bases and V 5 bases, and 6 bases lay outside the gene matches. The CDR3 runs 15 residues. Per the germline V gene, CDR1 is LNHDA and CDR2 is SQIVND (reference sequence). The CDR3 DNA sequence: TGTGCCAGTAGTCAGCGGGAGTTTCTCACAGATACGCAGTATTTT. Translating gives CASSQREFLTDTQYF.

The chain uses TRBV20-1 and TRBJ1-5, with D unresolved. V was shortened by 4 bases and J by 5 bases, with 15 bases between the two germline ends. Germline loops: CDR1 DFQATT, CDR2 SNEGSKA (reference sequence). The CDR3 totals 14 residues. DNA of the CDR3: TGCAGTGCTATAGGAAGTGGGCGCCATCAGCCCCAGCATTTT. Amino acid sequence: CSAIGSGRHQPQHF.

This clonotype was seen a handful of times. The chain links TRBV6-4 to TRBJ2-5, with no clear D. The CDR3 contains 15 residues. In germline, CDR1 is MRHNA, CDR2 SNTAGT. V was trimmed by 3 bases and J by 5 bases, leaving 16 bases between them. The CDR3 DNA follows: TGTGCCAGCAGTGAGAGCTATGCCCCTACGGAGACCCAGTACTTC. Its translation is CASSESYAPTETQYF.

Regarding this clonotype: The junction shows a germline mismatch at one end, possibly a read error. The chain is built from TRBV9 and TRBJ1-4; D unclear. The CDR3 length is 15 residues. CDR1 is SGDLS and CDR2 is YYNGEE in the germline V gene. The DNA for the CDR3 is TGTGCCAACAGCGAGAGGAGCGGGGAGAATGAAAAACTGTTTTTT. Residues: CANSERSGENEKLFF.

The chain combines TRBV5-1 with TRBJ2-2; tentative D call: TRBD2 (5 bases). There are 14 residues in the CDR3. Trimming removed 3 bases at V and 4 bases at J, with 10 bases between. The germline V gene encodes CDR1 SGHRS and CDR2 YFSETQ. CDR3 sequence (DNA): TGCGCCAGCAGCTCGGACTTTTTCACCGGGGAGCTGTTTTTT. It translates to CASSSDFFTGELFF.

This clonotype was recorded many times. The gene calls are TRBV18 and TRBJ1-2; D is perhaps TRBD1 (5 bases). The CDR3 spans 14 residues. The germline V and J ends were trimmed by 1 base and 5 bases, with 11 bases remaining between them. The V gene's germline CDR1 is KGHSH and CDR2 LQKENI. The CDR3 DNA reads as TGTGCCAGCTCACCACAAGGGGCAAGTTATGGCTACACCTTC. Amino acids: CASSPQGASYGYTF.

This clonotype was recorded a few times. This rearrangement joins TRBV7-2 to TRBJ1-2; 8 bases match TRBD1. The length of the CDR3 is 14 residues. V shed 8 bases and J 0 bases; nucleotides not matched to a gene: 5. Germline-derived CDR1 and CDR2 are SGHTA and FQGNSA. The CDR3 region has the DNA TGTGCCAGCGCCAGGACAGGGTCTAACTATGGCTACACCTTC. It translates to CASARTGSNYGYTF.

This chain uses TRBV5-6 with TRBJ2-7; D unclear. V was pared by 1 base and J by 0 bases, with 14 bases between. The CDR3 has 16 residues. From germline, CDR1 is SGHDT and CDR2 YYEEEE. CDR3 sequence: CASSLYRQLSSYEQYV. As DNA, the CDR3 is TGTGCCAGCAGCTTGTACCGGCAGTTGAGCTCCTACGAGCAGTACGTC.

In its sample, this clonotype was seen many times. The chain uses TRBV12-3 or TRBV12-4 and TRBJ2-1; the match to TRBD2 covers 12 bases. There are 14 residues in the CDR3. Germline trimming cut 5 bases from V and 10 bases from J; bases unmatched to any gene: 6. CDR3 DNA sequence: TGTGCCAGCAGTCCCCCAGGGACTAGCGGGGAGCAGTTCTTC. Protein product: CASSPPGTSGEQFF.

CDR3 region: CSAYTSTRTGELFF. The DNA for the CDR3 is TGCAGTGCTTACACTTCGACTAGAACCGGGGAGCTGTTTTTT. V and J are TRBV20-1 and TRBJ2-2, with a possible D match to TRBD2 (6 bases). The germline V and J ends were trimmed by 5 bases and 5 bases, with 15 bases remaining between them. Germline CDR1 and CDR2: DFQATT and SNEGSKA (reference sequence). This CDR3 region has 14 residues.